This is a list of T cell receptor beta chains from one sample in a study of CD8 T cells in ankylosing spondylitis. Each CDR3 protein is one row after TCRdb ran MiXCR on the 5' RACE reads. The sample shows some 200,000 distinct CDR3 sequences, 15% to 20% of them seen only once. The sample consisted of blood, either unsorted or a sorted T cell fraction (not recorded which). The receptors were sampled from a male donor between 10 and 30 years old with ankylosing spondylitis or in good health (not recorded which). Both conserved end residues are part of each CDR3. The D gene is left open where the match is weak. Some rows mark clone size as missing; the rest say once, few, many or name a class of expanded clone.

TRBJ2-1	TRBV4-3	.	few	TGCGCCAGCAGCCAAGTTGACGGGCTCTACAATGAGCAGTTCTTC	CASSQVDGLYNEQFF
TRBJ2-5	TRBV28	TRBD2	.	TGTGCCAGCAGTTCACCCTCCCGGACTAGCGGGAGGGGCGAGACCCAGTACTTC	CASSSPSRTSGRGETQYF
TRBJ2-5	TRBV10-1	.	many	TGCGCCAGCGAGACCCAGTACTTC	CASETQYF
TRBJ1-3	TRBV18	TRBD1	few	TGTGCCAGCTCACCATGGGACAGGGAAAACACCATATATTTT	CASSPWDRENTIYF
TRBJ2-7	TRBV6-5	TRBD2	many	TGTGCCAGCAGTAGCGGGAACTCCTACGAGCAGTACTTC	CASSSGNSYEQYF
TRBJ2-3	TRBV4-2	.	many	TGTGCCAGCAGCCAAGAAGCCCGGCGGATCGCAGATACGCAGTATTTT	CASSQEARRIADTQYF
TRBJ2-5	TRBV3-1	.	.	TGTGCCAGCAGCCAAGAAGGAACAGGGGAGACCCAGTACTTC	CASSQEGTGETQYF
TRBJ1-1	TRBV12-3/TRBV12-4	.	many	TGTGGGACGGCCCCCTGGGGGGCGAGAAAGACTGAAGCTTTCTTT	CGTAPWGARKTEAFF
TRBJ2-5	TRBV29-1	.	many	TGCAGCGTTGAAGTTATTAGCGCGGAGACCCAGTACTTC	CSVEVISAETQYF
TRBJ2-1	TRBV2	TRBD2	many	TGTGCCAGCCGACCTAGCGGGAGGGACAATGAGCAGTTCTTC	CASRPSGRDNEQFF
TRBJ2-1	TRBV29-1	TRBD2	many	TGCAGCGTTGAAGTCCTCCGGACTAGCGCGTACAATGAGCAGTTCTTC	CSVEVLRTSAYNEQFF
TRBJ2-3	TRBV27	TRBD2	many	TGTGCCAGCAGTTTATGGGCGGGGGGGGCAGATACGCAGTATTTT	CASSLWAGGADTQYF
TRBJ1-2	TRBV18	.	many	TGTGCCAGCTCACCTTCGTCAGGAGAATATGGCTACACCTTC	CASSPSSGEYGYTF
TRBJ2-2	TRBV12-3/TRBV12-4	TRBD1	.	TGTGCCAGCAGAAGGACAGGGCATGACACCGGGGAGCTGTTTTTT	CASRRTGHDTGELFF
TRBJ1-1	TRBV15	TRBD1	many	TGTGCCACCAGCAGAGATCTGTCTCCTACAGGGGACACTGAAGCTTTCTTT	CATSRDLSPTGDTEAFF
TRBJ2-1	TRBV29-1	TRBD2	.	TGCAGCGTTAATCAGCGGGGACACAATGAGCAGTTCTTC	CSVNQRGHNEQFF
TRBJ2-5	TRBV5-1	TRBD2	.	TGCGCCAGCAACTTAGGACTAGCGGGAGCGCGGTACCAAGAGACCCAGTACTTC	CASNLGLAGARYQETQYF